The 12 T cell receptor beta chains below come from one sample, sequenced in a study of control samples from healthy donors and cancer patients. The protocol was immunoSEQ multiplex PCR, while the TCRdb copy is restricted to in-frame clones and leaves out a portion. The sample lists 150,000 to 200,000 clones; 85% to 95% were seen once. Sequences were obtained from blood. The receptor source for this set is a woman under 30 in good health.

This rearrangement joins TRBV5-4 to TRBJ2-5, with 8 nucleotides matching TRBD1. The CDR3 covers 16 residues. The V gene end was trimmed by 5 bases and the J gene end by 5 bases; junction bases not matched to a gene: 14. The germline V gene has CDR1 SGHNT and CDR2 YYREEE (reference sequence). The CDR3 bases are TGTGCCAGCAGGAGATTGGGACAGGAGTACCGGGAGACCCAGTACTTC. Its protein is CASRRLGQEYRETQYF.

Here the CDR3 DNA reads TGTGCCAGCAGCGACACTAGAGACTTAGCCAAAAACATTCAGTACTTC. It codes for CASSDTRDLAKNIQYF. This chain connects TRBV7-8 to TRBJ2-4; D possibly corresponds to TRBD2 (5 bases). Germline loops: CDR1 SGHVS, CDR2 FQNEAQ. The CDR3 runs to 16 residues. Trimming shortened V by 5 bases and J by 0 bases, and 14 bases separated the two germline ends. Looking up the rest from reference TRBV7-8 and TRBJ2-4 gives the full variable domain: GAGVSQSPRYKVAKRGQDVALRCDPISGHVSLFWYQQALGQGPEFLTYFQNEAQLDKSGLPSDRFFAERPEGSVSTLKIQRTQQEDSAVYLCASSDTRDLAKNIQYFGAGTRLSVL.

The chain has TRBV12-3 or TRBV12-4 and TRBJ1-2, with D maybe TRBD1 (5 bases). This CDR3 is built from 12 residues. V was cut by 6 bases and J by 5 bases, with 10 bases left in between. CDR3 sequence: CASSPGIYGYTF. In nucleotides, the CDR3 is TGTGCCAGCAGCCCAGGGATTTATGGCTACACCTTC.

V and J are TRBV7-9 and TRBJ1-2; D remains ambiguous. Trimming shortened V by 3 bases and J by 5 bases, and 13 bases separated the two germline ends. In germline, CDR1 is SEHNR, CDR2 FQNEAQ (reference sequence). The CDR3 runs 14 residues. In DNA, the CDR3 is TGTGCCAGCAGCTTGGCCATGGGTGAATATGGCTACACCTTC. Translation gives CASSLAMGEYGYTF.

CDR3 bases: TGCAGCGTTCCTGGGGGGGATGGTGGAAACACCATATATTTT. It translates to CSVPGGDGGNTIYF. The V gene is TRBV29-1, the J gene TRBJ1-3; a weak D match, TRBD1 (5 bases). This CDR3 is built from 14 residues. Germline loops: CDR1 SQVTM, CDR2 ANQGSEA. V gave up 5 bases and J gave up 3 bases, with 14 bases separating them.

This chain's CDR3 is CASSYQGTHSGNTIYF. The CDR3 nucleotides read TGTGCCAGCAGTTACCAAGGGACACACTCTGGAAACACCATATATTTT. The chain employs TRBV6-5 and TRBJ1-3; D may be TRBD1 (6 bases). The CDR3 runs 16 residues. Germline V gene data show CDR1 as MNHEY and CDR2 as SVGAGI. V lost 2 bases, J lost 0 bases, and 11 bases lay in between.

This chain uses TRBV7-2 with TRBJ1-2; D might be TRBD1 (5 bases). The CDR3 consists of 14 residues. V lost 4 bases, J lost 6 bases, and 15 bases lay in between. Germline CDR1 and CDR2: SGHTA and FQGNSA. DNA of the CDR3: TGTGCCAGCAGCTGGGGCTTACGAGGTGATGGCTACACCTTC. This translates into CASSWGLRGDGYTF. Full variable domain (missing parts from reference TRBV7-2 and TRBJ1-2): GAGVSQSPSNKVTEKGKDVELRCDPISGHTALYWYRQSLGQGLEFLIYFQGNSAPDKSGLPSDRFSAERTGGSVSTLTIQRTQQEDSAVYLCASSWGLRGDGYTFGSGTRLTVV.

Comments on this clone: The same CDR3 arises from other DNA sequences in this sample as well. V and J are TRBV18 and TRBJ1-5; no definite D call. Germline V gene lookup returns CDR1 KGHSH and CDR2 LQKENI. Trimming pared 3 bases from V and 2 bases from J, leaving 5 bases between. The CDR3 length is 13 residues. CDR3 nucleotides: TGTGCCAGCTCACCGGACCGCAATCAGCCCCAGCATTTT. Its translation is CASSPDRNQPQHF.

The rearrangement uses TRBV19 and TRBJ1-2, with 7 bases matching TRBD1. CDR3 length: 17 residues. J gave up 4 bases and V 6 bases, and 17 bases lay outside the gene matches. Germline values: CDR1 LNHDA, CDR2 SQIVND (reference sequence). The CDR3 DNA is TGTGCCAGTAGCGCCACCCTTGGCAGGGGGGTTGTCTATGGCTACACCTTC. Translation: CASSATLGRGVVYGYTF.

This clone was counted once. This chain connects TRBV7-8 to TRBJ1-1, with 11 positions matching TRBD1. The germline V gene encodes CDR1 SGHVS and CDR2 FQNEAQ. This CDR3 spans 17 amino acids. The V segment lost 5 bases and the J segment 0 bases; nucleotides outside the gene matches: 8. The CDR3 DNA is TGTGCCAGCAGCCGGTACCGGGACAGGGGGTTGAACACTGAAGCTTTCTTT. Protein sequence: CASSRYRDRGLNTEAFF.

This clone showed up just a few times. The genes are TRBV6-2 or TRBV6-3 and TRBJ1-2; TRBD1 matches 7 bases. The trim removed 2 bases at V and 3 bases at J, leaving 3 bases unmatched. The length of the CDR3 is 14 residues. Germline V lookup: CDR1 MNHEY, CDR2 SVGEGT. CDR3 bases: TGTGCCAGCAGTTACGGAGGGGGCCACTATGGCTACACCTTC. Residues: CASSYGGGHYGYTF.

The J gene is TRBJ2-1, the V gene TRBV4-1; 11 bases agree with TRBD2. CDR1 is MGHRA and CDR2 is YSYEKL in the germline V gene. V lost 1 base to trimming and J lost 7 bases; unmatched junction nucleotides: 6. The CDR3 loop spans 16 amino acids. The CDR3 DNA reads TGCGCCAGCAGCCAAGGGTCGCTAGCGGGGGGAAATGAGCAGTTCTTC. Its protein product is CASSQGSLAGGNEQFF.